This T cell receptor (beta chain) stems from a study of blood T cell repertoires in COVID-19. Study-wide context: The analysed material was cDNA or gDNA that came from T cells, B-cell-depleted T cells, or PBMCs.

Some clones are missing from TCRdb's copy, which holds only in-frame ones; the method was immunoSEQ multiplex PCR. The sample includes 250,000 to 300,000 clones, 90% of them seen just once. Trimming took 4 bases from V and 2 from J, leaving 14 bases between them. Germline values: CDR1 SNHLY, CDR2 FYNNEI. CDR3 length equals 15 residues. The chain employs TRBV2 and TRBJ1-1; no clear D. The TCR sequence derives from a woman aged 55-70 years with COVID-19, enrolled during active disease. The sample was peripheral blood. The CDR3 coding sequence is TGTGCCAGCAGTGGACCTCGGGGAATCAACACTGAAGCTTTCTTT. It translates to CASSGPRGINTEAFF.